This TCR beta chain was obtained from a study of blood T cell repertoires in COVID-19. Study as a whole: Acute and convalescent COVID-19 samples came from the United States, Italy and Spain. T cells, B-cell-depleted T cells, or PBMCs supplied cDNA or gDNA.

Trimming stripped 2 bases from V and 1 base from J, with 14 bases between. Germline V gives CDR1 GTSNPN, CDR2 SVGIG (reference sequence). The CDR3 has 15 residues. The authors' processing: Cell counts per sample came from amplifying reference gene primers. Here immunoSEQ multiplex PCR was the method, and the copy in TCRdb shows in-frame clones only, minus some. D and trimming were read from the DNA, whereas the V and J calls and clone size are those reported in that table. The sample contains roughly 70,000 clones, about three quarters of which appear only once. The specimen was peripheral blood. The chain has TRBV30 and TRBJ2-5; maybe TRBD1 (5 bases). The receptor's source is a woman between 65 and 79 years old with acute or convalescent COVID-19. The CDR3 sequence is CAWSTWTKRQETQYF. CDR3 nucleotides: TGTGCCTGGAGTACTTGGACAAAGCGCCAAGAGACCCAGTACTTC. Complete variable domain (other parts from reference TRBV30 and TRBJ2-5): SQTIHQWPATLVQPVGSPLSLECTVEGTSNPNLYWYRQAAGRGLQLLFYSVGIGQISSEVPQNLSASRPQDRQFILSSKKLLLSDSGFYLCAWSTWTKRQETQYFGPGTRLLVL.